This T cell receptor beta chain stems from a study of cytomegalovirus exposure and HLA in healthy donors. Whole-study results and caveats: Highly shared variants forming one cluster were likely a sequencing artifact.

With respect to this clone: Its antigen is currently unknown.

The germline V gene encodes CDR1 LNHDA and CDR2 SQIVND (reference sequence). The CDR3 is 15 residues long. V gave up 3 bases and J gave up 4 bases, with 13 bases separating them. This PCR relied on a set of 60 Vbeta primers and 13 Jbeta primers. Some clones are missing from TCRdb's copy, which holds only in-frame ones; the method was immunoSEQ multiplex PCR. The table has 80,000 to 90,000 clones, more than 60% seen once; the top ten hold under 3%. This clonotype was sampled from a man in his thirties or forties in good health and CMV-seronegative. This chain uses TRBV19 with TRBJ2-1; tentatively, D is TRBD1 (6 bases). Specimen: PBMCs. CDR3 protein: CASSIATGVYNEQFF. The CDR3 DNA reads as TGTGCCAGTAGTATTGCGACAGGAGTTTACAATGAGCAGTTCTTC. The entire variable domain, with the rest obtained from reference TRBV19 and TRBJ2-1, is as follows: DGGITQSPKYLFRKEGQNVTLSCEQNLNHDAMYWYRQDPGQGLRLIYYSQIVNDFQKGDIAEGYSVSREKKESFPLTVTSAQKNPTAFYLCASSIATGVYNEQFFGPGTRLTVL.